This T cell receptor (beta chain) was observed in a study of blood T cells in healthy people across ages. Germline V gene sequence: CDR1 DFQATT, CDR2 SNEGSKA (reference sequence). V was cut by 3 bases and J by 3 bases, with 8 bases left in between. This CDR3 spans 12 amino acids. This clonotype was seen only a few times. A second PCR, run for roughly 7 to 12 cycles, used a sample-barcoded 5' primer plus a J-beta primer mix. Every cDNA molecule carried a tag from a template-switch adaptor bearing 12 random nucleotides. In TCRdb, the 5' RACE reads were re-called with MiXCR into one record per CDR3 protein. The sample includes around 1,900,000 distinct CDR3 sequences, roughly two fifths of them seen just once.

The sample taken for sequencing was blood. The chain has TRBV20-1 and TRBJ2-5; D call uncertain. The sequence was collected from a human donor in good health. The CDR3 coding sequence is TGCAGTGCTAGTCTTGGGGAAGAGACCCAGTACTTC. Translation gives CSASLGEETQYF.